Below, 27 T cell receptor beta chains from the same sample are listed, as sequenced in a study of T cells in localized non-small cell lung cancer. Repertoires were generated with immunoSEQ multiplex PCR, while TCRdb's copy carries only in-frame clones and drops some. The sample holds over 5,500 clones; approximately 40% are singletons and the top ten take around 9.9%. Sequenced here: lung tumor tissue, sampled before any cancer treatment. The receptors stem from a woman aged 35-70 years with stage II squamous cell lung carcinoma.

The chain combines TRBV10-2 with TRBJ1-1, with D unclear. Trimming removed 6 bases from V and 11 bases from J, with 19 bases in between. The germline V gene has CDR1 WSHSY and CDR2 SAAADI. This CDR3 has 13 amino acids. DNA of the CDR3: TGCGCCAGCAGACTCTACACCCCAGGTTATGCTTTCTTT. Residues: CASRLYTPGYAFF.

This clone appeared a few times. The genes are TRBV6-8 and TRBJ2-1; D unresolved. The CDR3 sequence is 15 residues long. The germline V gene encodes CDR1 MNHGY and CDR2 SAAAGT. Trimming took 6 bases from V and 8 from J, leaving 20 bases between them. The CDR3 spells CASSPTDLPRDEQFF. The CDR3, as DNA: TGTGCCAGCAGCCCTACAGACCTGCCTAGGGATGAGCAGTTCTTC.

This clone was seen a single time. Within the sample, other DNA sequences also encode this same CDR3. This chain uses TRBV18 with TRBJ1-1; no definite D call. Deletions cut 6 bases from V and 1 base from J, with 6 bases between. Germline CDR1 is KGHSH and CDR2 is LQKENI. This CDR3 has 12 residues. CDR3 in DNA: TGTGCCAGCTCGTCAGGGAACACTGAAGCTTTCTTT. Protein product: CASSSGNTEAFF.

The chain employs TRBV28 and TRBJ2-1; D remains ambiguous. V lost 5 bases and J 0 bases, leaving 8 bases between the germline ends. The CDR3 loop spans 14 amino acids. The germline CDR1 and CDR2 sequences are MDHEN and SYDVKM. CDR3 protein: CASSTLRSYNEQFF. DNA for the CDR3: TGTGCCAGCAGTACTTTGCGCTCCTACAATGAGCAGTTCTTC.

The chain links TRBV12-5 to TRBJ2-1; D remains unclear. Germline CDR1 reads LGHNT; CDR2 reads FRNRAP. V dropped 0 bases and J dropped 7 bases, with 10 bases sitting between them. The CDR3 has 14 amino acids. The CDR3, as DNA: TGTGCTAGTGGTTTGGTACTGTCCTGGAATGAGCAGTTCTTC. Translated, it gives CASGLVLSWNEQFF.

The chain carries TRBV6-8 and TRBJ2-3, with TRBD1 matching over 8 bases. Per the germline V gene, CDR1 is MNHGY and CDR2 is SAAAGT. This CDR3 is built from 14 residues. Trimming cost V 10 bases and J 2 bases; bases outside gene matches: 8. CDR3 residues: CAISPGQATDTQYF. CDR3 nucleotides: TGTGCCATCAGCCCGGGACAGGCCACAGATACGCAGTATTTT.

The chain carries TRBV14 and TRBJ1-1; D might be TRBD1 (6 bases). Trimming left V 4 bases short and J 9 bases short, with 18 bases between. The V gene's germline CDR1 is SGHDN and CDR2 FVKESK. The CDR3 covers 14 residues. The CDR3 DNA reads TGTGCCAGCAGCCCAACAGGGCTAGACGGGCAAGCTTTCTTT. Translated: CASSPTGLDGQAFF.

The rearrangement uses TRBV18 and TRBJ2-1; 7 bases match TRBD2. After removal of 3 bases from V and 10 bases from J, the junction contained 9 bases not matched to a gene. The CDR3 totals 14 residues. Germline CDR1 KGHSH, CDR2 LQKENI. The CDR3 DNA reads as TGTGCCAGCTCACCGTCCGGGACTACAAGAGAGCAGTTCTTC. This translates into CASSPSGTTREQFF.

This clone was recorded a few times. CDR3 nucleotide sequence: TGTGCCAGCAGTGGGACAGGGGGCTTGGCCTACACCTTC. Translation: CASSGTGGLAYTF. The chain has TRBV6-8 and TRBJ1-2; 12 bases match TRBD1. CDR3 length: 13 amino acids. J lost 10 bases, V lost 5 bases, and 5 bases had no gene match. The germline gives CDR1 MNHGY, CDR2 SAAAGT.

The rearrangement links TRBV18 to TRBJ1-2; TRBD1 aligns across 8 bases. The V gene's germline CDR1 is KGHSH and CDR2 LQKENI. V was pared by 0 bases and J by 6 bases, with 6 bases of the junction left unmatched. This CDR3 spans 15 amino acids. CDR3 sequence reads: CASSPPTDRADGYTF. The DNA of the CDR3 is TGTGCCAGCTCACCACCGACGGACAGGGCGGATGGCTACACCTTC.

V gene TRBV28 combines with J gene TRBJ2-7, with 10 positions matching TRBD2. V was clipped by 5 bases and J by 6 bases; unmatched bases: 13. There are 16 residues in the CDR3. The germline gives CDR1 MDHEN, CDR2 SYDVKM. This chain's CDR3 is CASSPPGLAGAGEQYF. CDR3 DNA sequence: TGTGCCAGCAGTCCACCCGGGCTAGCGGGAGCGGGCGAGCAGTACTTC. Full variable domain (missing parts from reference TRBV28 and TRBJ2-7): DVKVTQSSRYLVKRTGEKVFLECVQDMDHENMFWYRQDPGLGLRLIYFSYDVKMKEKGDIPEGYSVSREKKERFSLILESASTNQTSMYLCASSPPGLAGAGEQYFGPGTRLTVT.

This chain links TRBV30 with TRBJ1-1; D gene unclear. The CDR3 is made up of 13 amino acids. Trimming shortened V by 3 bases and J by 0 bases, and 8 bases separated the two germline ends. Germline V CDR1 and CDR2: GTSNPN, SVGIG (reference sequence). The CDR3 DNA reads TGTGCCTGGAGGGCCTTATTGAACACTGAAGCTTTCTTT. Protein sequence: CAWRALLNTEAFF. The entire variable domain, with the rest obtained from reference TRBV30 and TRBJ1-1, is as follows: SQTIHQWPATLVQPVGSPLSLECTVEGTSNPNLYWYRQAAGRGLQLLFYSVGIGQISSEVPQNLSASRPQDRQFILSSKKLLLSDSGFYLCAWRALLNTEAFFGQGTRLTVV.

This clone has more than one count but fewer than ten. This chain links TRBV28 with TRBJ1-5; D unclear. V lost 6 bases and J lost 6, with 18 bases in between. Germline CDR1 MDHEN, CDR2 SYDVKM. The CDR3 contains 15 residues. CDR3 nucleotide sequence: TGTGCCAGCAGGCACCTTCTTGGGTCGGGTCAGCCCCAGCATTTT. Protein sequence: CASRHLLGSGQPQHF.

V is TRBV29-1 and J is TRBJ1-1; D not certain. This CDR3 is built from 12 residues. The V gene lost 1 base and the J gene lost 6 bases, with 9 bases spanning the gap. Germline V CDR1 and CDR2: SQVTM, ANQGSEA. Here the CDR3 reads CSVEGPRAEAFF. The CDR3 nucleotides read TGCAGCGTTGAAGGGCCCCGAGCTGAAGCTTTCTTT.

The V and J genes are TRBV6-1 and TRBJ1-5; TRBD1 is a possible D gene (6 bases). The CDR3 has 17 residues. Germline V gene lookup returns CDR1 MNHNS and CDR2 SASEGT. V dropped 1 base and J dropped 4 bases, with 17 bases sitting between them. CDR3 in DNA: TGTGCCAGCAGTGAAGAATTCACGAGGGGGTTTAATCAGCCCCAGCATTTT. The encoded protein is CASSEEFTRGFNQPQHF.

This clone was recorded a few times. The V call is TRBV12-5, the J call TRBJ2-1; either TRBD1 or TRBD2 may supply D (6 bases each). The germline V and J ends were trimmed by 6 bases and 9 bases, with 15 bases remaining between them. This CDR3 contains 13 residues. The germline V gene encodes CDR1 LGHNT and CDR2 FRNRAP. DNA of the CDR3: TGTGCTAGTGGCCCCGCCGGGGGCGGTGAGCAGTTCTTC. It translates to CASGPAGGGEQFF.

This clone is medium-sized. The chain carries TRBV11-3 and TRBJ1-4; D is ambiguous. Trimming took off 3 bases at V and 7 bases at J, with 15 bases between the two ends. The CDR3 is made up of 15 amino acids. Germline V gene lookup returns CDR1 SGHNT and CDR2 YENEEA. CDR3 sequence reads: CASSFSTSEGEKLFF. The CDR3, as DNA: TGTGCCAGCAGCTTTTCAACCTCCGAGGGTGAAAAACTGTTTTTT.

Only a few counts were recorded for this clone. This chain uses TRBV28 with TRBJ2-4, with D possibly being TRBD1 or TRBD2 (6 bases each). The CDR3 is 14 amino acids. Germline values: CDR1 MDHEN, CDR2 SYDVKM. Trimming stripped 6 bases from V and 1 base from J, with 10 bases between. The CDR3 bases are TGTGCCAGCAGAGGGGGGCCGGCCAAAAACATTCAGTACTTC. Translated: CASRGGPAKNIQYF.

In this sample, this clone is medium-sized. The rearrangement joins TRBV6-8 to TRBJ1-3; no firm D call. Trimming stripped 10 bases from V and 0 bases from J, with 16 bases between. Germline V gene lookup returns CDR1 MNHGY and CDR2 SAAAGT. CDR3 length: 15 amino acids. This CDR3 is CAIRPRGGSGNTIYF. The DNA of the CDR3 is TGTGCCATCAGGCCGCGGGGAGGCTCTGGAAACACCATATATTTT.

By share of the sample, this clone is medium-sized (0.01 to 0.1%). The rearrangement links TRBV11-3 to TRBJ2-6, with a possible D match to TRBD1 (6 bases). Trimming left V 5 bases short and J 1 base short, with 15 bases between. Germline lookup yields CDR1 SGHNT and CDR2 YENEEA. The CDR3 loop spans 17 amino acids. This chain's CDR3 is CASSPPGQASGANVLTF. The CDR3 nucleotides are TGTGCCAGCAGCCCACCGGGACAAGCTTCTGGGGCCAACGTCCTGACTTTC.

This clone occurred a few times. The chain joins TRBV5-1 to TRBJ2-1; the D gene could be TRBD1 or TRBD2 (6 bases each). CDR3 length: 15 amino acids. V was shortened by 5 bases and J by 7 bases, with 19 bases between the two germline ends. The germline V gene has CDR1 SGHRS and CDR2 YFSETQ. CDR3 region: CASSSGGGEVNEQFF. CDR3 nucleotides: TGCGCCAGCAGTTCCGGAGGGGGAGAGGTTAATGAGCAGTTCTTC.

This chain uses TRBV11-3 with TRBJ2-3; TRBD2 matches at 9 bases. Germline values: CDR1 SGHNT, CDR2 YENEEA. The CDR3 consists of 20 residues. V lost 5 bases and J lost 0; bases outside the gene matches: 18. This chain's CDR3 is CASSRKTSGLLSPSTDTQYF. Written as DNA, the CDR3 is TGTGCCAGCAGCCGTAAGACTAGCGGCCTTCTGTCCCCTAGCACAGATACGCAGTATTTT.

This clone was counted a few times. This chain joins TRBV4-1 and TRBJ2-3; the D gene is possibly TRBD2 (5 bases). This CDR3 has 15 residues. Trimming left V 4 bases short and J 0 bases short, with 11 bases between. Germline lookup yields CDR1 MGHRA and CDR2 YSYEKL. This chain's CDR3 is CASSPPGDSTDTQYF. The CDR3 nucleotides are TGCGCCAGCAGCCCTCCCGGGGATAGCACAGATACGCAGTATTTT.

This clone has more than one count but fewer than ten. Sequence at one end of the junction differs from germline and may be a read error. V usage is TRBV4-1 and J usage is TRBJ2-1; 8 bases fit TRBD1. This CDR3 comprises 18 residues. The germline V gene has CDR1 MGHRA and CDR2 YSYEKL. In nucleotides, the CDR3 is TGCGCCAGCAGCCCCTCTAATGGACAGGGAATCTCCTACAATGAGCAATTCTTC. Its translation is CASSPSNGQGISYNEQFF.

The V and J genes are TRBV6-8 and TRBJ1-2; tentatively, D is TRBD1 (5 bases). Germline V lookup: CDR1 MNHGY, CDR2 SAAAGT. Trimming removed 6 bases from V and 8 bases from J, with 19 bases in between. The CDR3 extends over 14 amino acids. CDR3 nucleotides: TGTGCCAGCAGCGCCGGGGACTCTGGAGGGGGCTACACCTTC. Protein product: CASSAGDSGGGYTF.

In this sample, this clone is medium-sized. The V call is TRBV9, the J call TRBJ1-6; TRBD1 is a possible D gene (5 bases). Germline values: CDR1 SGDLS, CDR2 YYNGEE. V was pared by 4 bases and J by 6 bases, with 20 bases between. The CDR3 is made up of 17 amino acids. The CDR3 region has the DNA TGTGCCAGCAGCTTGGCGGGGGAGTGGTGGAGTAATTCACCCCTCCACTTT. Its translation is CASSLAGEWWSNSPLHF.

The chain uses TRBV15 and TRBJ1-5; D unclear. CDR3 length: 14 residues. The germline CDR1 and CDR2 sequences are LNHNV and YYDKDF (reference sequence). V lost 6 bases and J 4 bases, leaving 13 bases between the germline ends. The CDR3 region has the DNA TGTGCCACCAGGGAGGAGGAACTTAATCAGCCCCAGCATTTT. It yields the protein CATREEELNQPQHF.